Sequencing of this TCR beta chain was carried out in a study of control samples from healthy donors and cancer patients (dated by TCRdb to between 2020 and 2021). About this clone itself: The antigen it binds to is not known. Nothing much larger sits one base from this clone, and base qualities are not available.

The library came from the immunoSEQ multiplex PCR assay. TCRdb re-hosts the immuneACCESS table, in-frame sequences only. Its copies lack some clones; in the studies checked, an unresolved V gene accounts for under half of them, and the cause for the rest is not known. The sample table contains approximately 150,000 clones; only one count was recorded for 96% of them. The ten biggest clones cover over 0.9% of the sample. V is cut by 2 bases and J by 5 bases, and the space between the germline ends is 18 bases. The germline V gene (reference sequence) provides CDR1 MNHNY and CDR2 SVGAGI. The CDR3 measures 16 amino acids from cysteine to phenylalanine. CDR3 DNA only is kept here, 48 bases in frame from base 1.

This clonotype originated in a woman aged 30 to 39 in good health. Recombination linked TRBV6-6 to TRBJ1-1, and perhaps TRBD1 as D gene, on 6 matching bases. Sequenced: blood. The nucleotides read TGTGCCAGCAGTTACGCCCCAACAGGGTGGGGTACTGAAGCTTTCTTT. Its product reads: CASSYAPTGWGTEAFF.